This T cell receptor beta chain was retrieved from a study of tumor and adjacent non-tumor tissue in lung cancer. Across the study: On average, productive TCRbeta reads reached about 4.17 million per sample. Findings and caveats of the study: In normal lung, the top 100 clones were significantly more dominant than in tumor. Tumor tissue had significantly higher TCR diversity than normal lung.

CDR1 and CDR2 from the germline V gene are DFQATT and SNEGSKA (reference sequence). With 4 bases clipped from V and 7 bases from J, the junction kept 6 bases outside the gene matches. The CDR3 has 13 residues. A modified ARM-PCR protocol with three rounds of nested PCR amplified TCRbeta. MiXCR was run by TCRdb on the multiplex PCR reads, yielding one entry per CDR3 protein. This table has 130,000 or so distinct CDR3 sequences, roughly 64% appearing once. In the case of this clonotype: Antigen specificity is unknown.

RNA was extracted from bulk tissue without any cell sorting. Chemotherapy-naive patients with new lung cancer underwent thoracic surgery in China, August–November 2014. The chain links TRBV20-1 to TRBJ1-2, with 10 bases identical to TRBD1. The sequence was collected from a man aged 25-45 years with non-small cell lung cancer. Material: lung tumor tissue. The CDR3, as DNA: TGCAGTGCTATCGGGACAGGGGAATCTGGCTACACCTTC. Translated, it gives CSAIGTGESGYTF.